This paragraph covers one T cell receptor (beta chain) sequence. Its antigen is not identified. This sample was taken from a study of a mutant IDH1 vaccine in newly diagnosed glioma. Study overall: Former treatment meant radiotherapy, temozolomide, or both; the majority had gotten both.

Time point noted: week 23, last vaccination. Vaccinated patients received 300 ug of mutant IDH1 20-mer peptide per dose, with topical imiquimod. The CDR3 covers 15 residues. The V segment lost 4 bases and the J segment 2 bases; nucleotides outside the gene matches: 2. Germline CDR1 and CDR2: MNHEY and SMNVEV (reference sequence). Profiling relied on immunoSEQ multiplex PCR, and the TCRdb table lists in-frame clones only, not all of them. The sample shows some 28,000 clones, roughly 80% of them seen only once. This chain uses TRBV27 with TRBJ2-6; 7 bases agree with TRBD1. The origin of this receptor is a woman in her thirties with glioma. Sequences were derived from PBMCs, sampled from a glioma patient whose treatment included an IDH1 peptide vaccine. This CDR3 reads CASSSDRAGANVLTF. CDR3 sequence (DNA): TGTGCCAGCAGTTCCGACAGGGCTGGGGCCAACGTCCTGACTTTC. The entire variable domain, with the rest obtained from reference TRBV27 and TRBJ2-6, is as follows: EAQVTQNPRYLITVTGKKLTVTCSQNMNHEYMSWYRQDPGLGLRQIYYSMNVEVTDKGDVPEGYKVSRKEKRNFPLILESPSPNQTSLYFCASSSDRAGANVLTFGAGSRLTVL.